This T cell receptor beta chain derives from a study of siplizumab effects on memory and regulatory T cells (dated by TCRdb to the late 2010s). Some background on the complete study: The study examined how the anti-CD2 antibody siplizumab affects alloreactive T-cell subsets in allogeneic mixed lymphocyte reactions built from human PBMCs. What the work shows at the level of the full study, not this receptor alone: Greater diversity appeared to be present in unstimulated naive T cells than in memory T cells, and a substantial contribution to the alloresponse seemed to be made by naive cells. In reactions with siplizumab, an average of about 69% of mappable alloreactive CD4+ clones were Treg-derived, compared with 26.9% in control reactions. The cumulative frequency of alloreactive sequences that could be traced back to unstimulated CD4+ memory T cells was significantly reduced by siplizumab. Sequences below about 10^-5 frequency were poorly captured, so only a minor fraction of alloreactive clones could be mapped to unstimulated subsets. Roughly 75-97% of proliferating CD4+ or CD8+ clones could not be assigned a naive or memory phenotype. Whether proliferating Tregs from siplizumab cultures actually had suppressive function was not functionally confirmed.

Sorted unstimulated T cells and proliferating T cells recovered from mixed lymphocyte reactions underwent TCRbeta CDR3 sequencing. Fresh whole blood from some ten HLA-typed healthy donors was used as the source from which PBMCs were isolated. In the case of this clone: Its antigen is currently not known. No clone much larger than this one lies a single base away; base qualities are absent.

The library relied on the immunoSEQ multiplex PCR assay. Each sample had 9 x 10^4 or so TCR templates assayed by the deep sequencing platform. Genomic DNA extracted from sorted T cells was used for TCRbeta CDR3 sequencing. The paper's data handling went like this. The R programming language was used for clonal analysis of the TCRbeta CDR3 data. Comparing unstimulated samples against CFSE-low samples taken after the reaction was how alloreactive CD4+ and CD8+ clones were defined. Regulatory or non-regulatory origin was assigned to alloreactive CD4+ clones by matching of sequences to sorted unstimulated Treg and non-Treg repertoires. Not all clones reach the TCRdb copy of this immuneACCESS table, which keeps in-frame sequences only. Checked studies attribute under half of the gap to unresolved V genes and leave the rest unexplained. Clonal size and the V and J genes are those of that table, whereas D and trimming came from the DNA. The sample yields approximately 94,000 clones; around 90% were counted once. 0.14% to 0.15% of the sample rests with the top ten.

Sequenced input: CD4+ T cells sorted from blood. The TCR was taken from a human donor in good health.

The bases are TGTGCCAGCAGCTTAAACGGACAGAGCAATCAGCCCCAGCATTTT. Translation gives CASSLNGQSNQPQHF. The rearrangement joined TRBV7-9 to TRBJ1-5; the D gene is perhaps TRBD1, from 6 matching bases. CDR1 and CDR2 are read off the germline V gene (reference sequence) as SEHNR and FQNEAQ. V loses 2 bases, J loses 1 base, and the germline ends lie 9 bases apart. Counted from cysteine to phenylalanine, this CDR3 has 15 amino acids. Just CDR3 DNA is preserved here, 45 bases in frame from base 1.